Described below is a single T cell receptor (beta chain) sequence and its context. TCRdb's table, derived via immunoSEQ multiplex PCR, lists solely in-frame clones and lacks some. The profile shows 250,000 to 300,000 clones, 65% to 85% of them singletons. This record comes from a study of blood T cell repertoires in COVID-19. Per the germline V gene, CDR1 is SGDLS and CDR2 is YYNGEE. The V gene lost 4 bases and the J gene lost 0 bases, with 18 bases spanning the gap. The CDR3 consists of 17 residues. This receptor was taken from a man over 45 who had recovered from COVID-19. The chain couples TRBV9 to TRBJ2-3, with D possibly TRBD1 on 5 matching bases. Sequencing used PBMCs or T cells enriched from blood (not recorded which). Here the CDR3 reads CASSYRDRTLSTDTQYF. Written as DNA, the CDR3 is TGTGCCAGCAGCTATCGAGACAGAACTTTAAGCACAGATACGCAGTATTTT.